These T cell receptor beta chains were read from a single sample in a study of control samples from healthy donors and cancer patients. Libraries were prepared by immunoSEQ multiplex PCR; TCRdb keeps only in-frame clonotypes and omits some of them. This sample has roughly 170,000 clones, with around 90% found just once. The sequencing sample was made of blood. The receptors were gathered from a woman in her thirties or forties in good health. Each CDR3 is given with its conserved first and last residue. The order of the fields is clone size, J gene, D gene, V gene, CDR3 DNA, CDR3 protein. The D gene is left open where the match is weak. Not every row has a clone size; where given, it reads once, few, many or a size class.

abundance: -
j_gene: TRBJ2-1
d_gene: TRBD2
v_gene: TRBV2
CDR3nt: TGTGCCAGCAGTGAAGCGCCCCTAGCGGATTACAATGAGCAGTTCTTC
CDR3aa: CASSEAPLADYNEQFF

abundance: -
j_gene: TRBJ1-1
d_gene: -
v_gene: TRBV3-1/TRBV3-2
CDR3nt: TGTGCCAGCAGTCATCGAAACACTGAAGCTTTCTTT
CDR3aa: CASSHRNTEAFF

abundance: few
j_gene: TRBJ2-1
d_gene: -
v_gene: TRBV7-8
CDR3nt: TGTGCCAGCAGCTTAGACAGGCGGAGTGAGCAGTTCTTC
CDR3aa: CASSLDRRSEQFF

abundance: -
j_gene: TRBJ2-1
d_gene: -
v_gene: TRBV25-1
CDR3nt: TGTGCCAGCAGTGATCCGGGACGGTCCTACAATGAGCAGTTCTTC
CDR3aa: CASSDPGRSYNEQFF

abundance: -
j_gene: TRBJ2-1
d_gene: -
v_gene: TRBV5-1
CDR3nt: TGCGCCAGCAGCTTGTCCCAGGGGTACAATGAGCAGTTCTTC
CDR3aa: CASSLSQGYNEQFF

abundance: -
j_gene: TRBJ1-4
d_gene: -
v_gene: TRBV7-2
CDR3nt: TGTGCCAGCAGCTCCTTGATCGGAGGGGATGAAAAACTGTTTTTT
CDR3aa: CASSSLIGGDEKLFF

abundance: -
j_gene: TRBJ2-1
d_gene: TRBD1
v_gene: TRBV5-1
CDR3nt: TGCGCCAGCCGGGCGACAGGGTCCTACAATGAGCAGTTCTTC
CDR3aa: CASRATGSYNEQFF

abundance: -
j_gene: TRBJ1-3
d_gene: -
v_gene: TRBV5-1
CDR3nt: TGCGCCAGCAGCCTCGACGCGGGAGGAAACACCATATATTTT
CDR3aa: CASSLDAGGNTIYF

abundance: -
j_gene: TRBJ1-5
d_gene: -
v_gene: TRBV19
CDR3nt: TGTGCCAGTAGTCCGGATTGGGGCAATCAGCCCCAGCATTTT
CDR3aa: CASSPDWGNQPQHF

abundance: -
j_gene: TRBJ1-2
d_gene: TRBD1
v_gene: TRBV14
CDR3nt: TGTGCCAGCAGCGAAGGGACAGGAGCCTATGGCTACACCTTC
CDR3aa: CASSEGTGAYGYTF

abundance: -
j_gene: TRBJ2-4
d_gene: -
v_gene: TRBV7-2
CDR3nt: TGTGCCAGCAGCTTAGGAGGGGGGATTGACATTCAGTACTTC
CDR3aa: CASSLGGGIDIQYF

abundance: -
j_gene: TRBJ1-3
d_gene: TRBD1
v_gene: TRBV11-2
CDR3nt: TGTGCCAGCAGCTTATCGGTTCAGGGGGTCTCTGGAAACACCATATATTTT
CDR3aa: CASSLSVQGVSGNTIYF

abundance: -
j_gene: TRBJ2-1
d_gene: -
v_gene: TRBV15
CDR3nt: TGTGCCACCAGCCGTGTCGGGGAGCAGTTCTTC
CDR3aa: CATSRVGEQFF

abundance: -
j_gene: TRBJ1-5
d_gene: TRBD1
v_gene: TRBV18
CDR3nt: TGTGCCAGCCAACAGGGGGCTGGACAGCCCCAGCATTTT
CDR3aa: CASQQGAGQPQHF

abundance: -
j_gene: TRBJ2-3
d_gene: -
v_gene: TRBV4-1
CDR3nt: TGCGCCAGCAGCCAAGCAAGGGGCACAGATACGCAGTATTTT
CDR3aa: CASSQARGTDTQYF

abundance: -
j_gene: TRBJ2-7
d_gene: -
v_gene: TRBV20-1
CDR3nt: TGCAGTGCTATATCCTTATACGAGCAGTACTTC
CDR3aa: CSAISLYEQYF

abundance: -
j_gene: TRBJ2-3
d_gene: -
v_gene: TRBV11-3
CDR3nt: TGTGCCAGCAGCTTAGGACAGTCTCCTAGCACAGATACGCAGTATTTT
CDR3aa: CASSLGQSPSTDTQYF

abundance: -
j_gene: TRBJ2-7
d_gene: -
v_gene: TRBV7-9
CDR3nt: TGTGCCAGCAGCCGACTCTACGAGCAGTACTTC
CDR3aa: CASSRLYEQYF

abundance: -
j_gene: TRBJ1-4
d_gene: -
v_gene: TRBV18
CDR3nt: TGTGCCAGCTCACCGGGGGAGAGTGAAAAACTGTTTTTT
CDR3aa: CASSPGESEKLFF

abundance: -
j_gene: TRBJ1-1
d_gene: TRBD1
v_gene: TRBV5-1
CDR3nt: TGCGCCAGCAGCGCCCCGGACAGGGGGGTAACTGAAGCTTTCTTT
CDR3aa: CASSAPDRGVTEAFF

abundance: -
j_gene: TRBJ1-1
d_gene: TRBD1
v_gene: TRBV5-1
CDR3nt: TGCGCCAGCAGCTTGACAGGGGTGTTAACTGAAGCTTTCTTT
CDR3aa: CASSLTGVLTEAFF

abundance: once
j_gene: TRBJ2-6
d_gene: -
v_gene: TRBV19
CDR3nt: TGTGCCAGTAGTGGGGAGAGGGCTGGGGCCAACGTCCTGACTTTC
CDR3aa: CASSGERAGANVLTF

abundance: -
j_gene: TRBJ1-6
d_gene: TRBD1
v_gene: TRBV2
CDR3nt: TGTGCCAGCAGTGAAGCTGACAGGGCTAGCCTCCACTTT
CDR3aa: CASSEADRASLHF

abundance: -
j_gene: TRBJ2-5
d_gene: -
v_gene: TRBV2
CDR3nt: TGTGCCAGCAGCACAGGTACCGGCGAGACCCAGTACTTC
CDR3aa: CASSTGTGETQYF

abundance: -
j_gene: TRBJ1-1
d_gene: -
v_gene: TRBV5-8
CDR3nt: TGTGCCAGCAGCTTTCCTGCGAACACTGAAGCTTTCTTT
CDR3aa: CASSFPANTEAFF

abundance: -
j_gene: TRBJ1-2
d_gene: TRBD1
v_gene: TRBV20-1
CDR3nt: TGCAGTGCTAGTGACCCGGGACAGGGACTTCCTGGCTACACCTTC
CDR3aa: CSASDPGQGLPGYTF

abundance: -
j_gene: TRBJ1-1
d_gene: -
v_gene: TRBV29-1
CDR3nt: TGCAGCGTCCAGGGGCTGATGAACACTGAAGCTTTCTTT
CDR3aa: CSVQGLMNTEAFF

abundance: -
j_gene: TRBJ2-3
d_gene: -
v_gene: TRBV3-1/TRBV3-2
CDR3nt: TGTGCCAGCAGCCAAGATCTGCGGAGCCGCACAGATACGCAGTATTTT
CDR3aa: CASSQDLRSRTDTQYF

abundance: -
j_gene: TRBJ1-1
d_gene: TRBD1
v_gene: TRBV28
CDR3nt: TGTGCCAGCAGTATAAACCTGGGACAGTCGGACACTGAAGCTTTCTTT
CDR3aa: CASSINLGQSDTEAFF

abundance: -
j_gene: TRBJ1-4
d_gene: -
v_gene: TRBV19
CDR3nt: TGTGCCAGTAGTATAGGGATTAATAATGAAAAACTGTTTTTT
CDR3aa: CASSIGINNEKLFF

abundance: -
j_gene: TRBJ2-1
d_gene: -
v_gene: TRBV12-5
CDR3nt: TGTGCTAGTGAATGGACAGATGGAAATGAGCAGTTCTTC
CDR3aa: CASEWTDGNEQFF

abundance: -
j_gene: TRBJ1-1
d_gene: -
v_gene: TRBV7-9
CDR3nt: TGTGCCAGCAGCCCGGAAAACAGGGCGCCGGGCACTGAAGCTTTCTTT
CDR3aa: CASSPENRAPGTEAFF

abundance: once
j_gene: TRBJ2-7
d_gene: -
v_gene: TRBV6-6
CDR3nt: TGTGCCAGCAGTTACTCGATCGGTTGGGCCTACGAGCAGTACTTC
CDR3aa: CASSYSIGWAYEQYF

abundance: -
j_gene: TRBJ1-5
d_gene: -
v_gene: TRBV7-3
CDR3nt: TGTGCCAGCAGCCCAACAGGTTCGAATCAGCCCCAGCATTTT
CDR3aa: CASSPTGSNQPQHF

abundance: -
j_gene: TRBJ2-1
d_gene: -
v_gene: TRBV25-1
CDR3nt: TGTGCCAGCAGTGAATATTACGGATTCCCCAATGAGCAGTTCTTC
CDR3aa: CASSEYYGFPNEQFF

abundance: -
j_gene: TRBJ2-7
d_gene: -
v_gene: TRBV5-1
CDR3nt: TGCGCCAGCAGCTTGACTCCTTCCTACGAGCAGTACTTC
CDR3aa: CASSLTPSYEQYF

abundance: -
j_gene: TRBJ1-1
d_gene: -
v_gene: TRBV29-1
CDR3nt: TGCAGCGTCCGGGGCTCACGGTGGGAAGCTTTCTTT
CDR3aa: CSVRGSRWEAFF

abundance: -
j_gene: TRBJ2-7
d_gene: TRBD2
v_gene: TRBV5-1
CDR3nt: TGCGCCAGCAGCAGAGGACTAGGTTCCTACGAGCAGTACTTC
CDR3aa: CASSRGLGSYEQYF

abundance: -
j_gene: TRBJ2-5
d_gene: -
v_gene: TRBV2
CDR3nt: TGTGCCAGCAGTGAGGGGGAGAGGGCGGGGATAGAGACCCAGTACTTC
CDR3aa: CASSEGERAGIETQYF

abundance: once
j_gene: TRBJ1-5
d_gene: -
v_gene: TRBV7-8
CDR3nt: TGTGCCAGCAGCAGCTACATGGGCCCTAGCAATCAGCCCCAGCATTTT
CDR3aa: CASSSYMGPSNQPQHF

abundance: -
j_gene: TRBJ1-2
d_gene: -
v_gene: TRBV27
CDR3nt: TGTGCCAGCAGTTTTACAAAGGGTGGTCCGAGCTACACCTTC
CDR3aa: CASSFTKGGPSYTF

abundance: -
j_gene: TRBJ2-2
d_gene: -
v_gene: TRBV6-5
CDR3nt: TGTGCCAGCAGTTACTCGGGAGACACCGGGGAGCTGTTTTTT
CDR3aa: CASSYSGDTGELFF

abundance: -
j_gene: TRBJ2-4
d_gene: -
v_gene: TRBV19
CDR3nt: TGTGCCAGTAGTATAGTGGAGCCTATGGGAAACATTCAGTACTTC
CDR3aa: CASSIVEPMGNIQYF

abundance: -
j_gene: TRBJ2-5
d_gene: -
v_gene: TRBV21-1
CDR3nt: TGTGCCAGCAGCACGGACAGGGGGCGCCAAGAGACCCAGTACTTC
CDR3aa: CASSTDRGRQETQYF

abundance: -
j_gene: TRBJ1-5
d_gene: -
v_gene: TRBV2
CDR3nt: TGTGCCAGCATGGTGGGGGGCGGCAATCAGCCCCAGCATTTT
CDR3aa: CASMVGGGNQPQHF

abundance: -
j_gene: TRBJ1-2
d_gene: TRBD1
v_gene: TRBV6-2/TRBV6-3
CDR3nt: TGTGCCAGCAGTTACTCGGGACAGAGACCCCAACATCCCGTCTATGGCTACACCTTC
CDR3aa: CASSYSGQRPQHPVYGYTF

abundance: -
j_gene: TRBJ2-1
d_gene: TRBD2
v_gene: TRBV2
CDR3nt: TGTGCCAGCAGTGATGAAGCGGGGGGATTTAATGAGCAGTTCTTC
CDR3aa: CASSDEAGGFNEQFF